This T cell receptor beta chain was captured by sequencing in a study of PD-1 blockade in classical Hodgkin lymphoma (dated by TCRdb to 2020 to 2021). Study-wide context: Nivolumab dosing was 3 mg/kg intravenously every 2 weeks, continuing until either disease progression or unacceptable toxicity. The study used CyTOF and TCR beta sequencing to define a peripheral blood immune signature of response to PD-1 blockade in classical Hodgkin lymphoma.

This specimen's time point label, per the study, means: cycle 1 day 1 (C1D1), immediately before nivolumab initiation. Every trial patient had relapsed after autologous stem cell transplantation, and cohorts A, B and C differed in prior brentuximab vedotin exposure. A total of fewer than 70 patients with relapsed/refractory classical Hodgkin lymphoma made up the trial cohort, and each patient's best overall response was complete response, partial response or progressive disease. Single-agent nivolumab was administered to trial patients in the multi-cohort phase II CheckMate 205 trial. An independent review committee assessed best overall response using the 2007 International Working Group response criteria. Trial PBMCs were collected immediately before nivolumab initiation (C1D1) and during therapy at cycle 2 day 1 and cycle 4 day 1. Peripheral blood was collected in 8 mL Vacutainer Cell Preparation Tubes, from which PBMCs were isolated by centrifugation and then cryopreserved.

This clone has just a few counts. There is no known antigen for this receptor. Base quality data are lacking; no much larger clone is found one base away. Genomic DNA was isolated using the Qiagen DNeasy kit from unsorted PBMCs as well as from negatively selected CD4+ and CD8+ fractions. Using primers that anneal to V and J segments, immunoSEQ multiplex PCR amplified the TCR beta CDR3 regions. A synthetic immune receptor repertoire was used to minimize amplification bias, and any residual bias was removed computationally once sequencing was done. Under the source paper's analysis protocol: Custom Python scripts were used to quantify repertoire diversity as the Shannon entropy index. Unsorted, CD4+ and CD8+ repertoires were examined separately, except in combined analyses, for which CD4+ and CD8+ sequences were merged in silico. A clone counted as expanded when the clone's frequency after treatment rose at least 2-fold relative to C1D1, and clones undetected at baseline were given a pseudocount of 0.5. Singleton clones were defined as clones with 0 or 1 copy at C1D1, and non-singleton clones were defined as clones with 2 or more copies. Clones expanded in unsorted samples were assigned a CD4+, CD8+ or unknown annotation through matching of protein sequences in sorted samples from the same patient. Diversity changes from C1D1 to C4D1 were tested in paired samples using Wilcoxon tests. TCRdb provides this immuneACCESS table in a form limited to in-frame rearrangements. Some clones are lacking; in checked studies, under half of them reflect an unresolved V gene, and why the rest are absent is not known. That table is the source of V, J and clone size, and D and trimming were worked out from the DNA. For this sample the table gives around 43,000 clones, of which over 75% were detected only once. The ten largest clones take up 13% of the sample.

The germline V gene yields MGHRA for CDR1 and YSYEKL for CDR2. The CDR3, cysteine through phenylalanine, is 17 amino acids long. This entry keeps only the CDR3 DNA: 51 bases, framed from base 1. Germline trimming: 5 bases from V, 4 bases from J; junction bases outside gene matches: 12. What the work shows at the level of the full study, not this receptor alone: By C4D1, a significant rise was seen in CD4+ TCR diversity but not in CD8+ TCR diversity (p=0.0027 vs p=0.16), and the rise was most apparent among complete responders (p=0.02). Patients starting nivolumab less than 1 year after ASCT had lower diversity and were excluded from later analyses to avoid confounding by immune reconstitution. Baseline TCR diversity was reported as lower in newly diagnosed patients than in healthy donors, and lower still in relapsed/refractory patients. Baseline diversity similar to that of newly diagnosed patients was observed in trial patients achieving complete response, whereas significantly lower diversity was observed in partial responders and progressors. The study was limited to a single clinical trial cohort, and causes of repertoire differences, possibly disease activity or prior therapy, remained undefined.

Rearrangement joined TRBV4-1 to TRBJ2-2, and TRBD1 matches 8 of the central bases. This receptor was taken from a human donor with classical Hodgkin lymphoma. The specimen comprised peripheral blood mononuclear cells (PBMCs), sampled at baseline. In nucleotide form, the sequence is TGCGCCAGCAGCAACGGACAGGGAATAATAGGCACCGGGGAGCTGTTTTTT. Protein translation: CASSNGQGIIGTGELFF.